The rows below give T cell receptor beta chains drawn from one sample of a study of CD8 T cells in Susac syndrome. One entry per CDR3 protein, called by TCRdb with MiXCR from the immunoSEQ multiplex PCR reads. The sample yields 100,000 to 150,000 distinct CDR3 sequences, around 94% seen once. The sample comprised CD4+ T cells from PBMCs. These receptors were obtained from a human donor in good health. The CDR3 runs from the conserved cysteine through the conserved F or W. A D gene is named only where the DNA matches it firmly. The size entry is marked missing in some rows and otherwise reads once, few, many or a size class.

CDR3nt: TGTGCCAGCAGCTTAGCGCGACTAGCGGGGACCAATGAGCAGTTCTTC
CDR3aa: CASSLARLAGTNEQFF
abundance: NA
j_gene: TRBJ2-1
d_gene: TRBD2
v_gene: TRBV7-9

CDR3nt: TGTGCCAGCAGCTTAACGGTTAGCTCCTACGAGCAGTACTTC
CDR3aa: CASSLTVSSYEQYF
abundance: NA
j_gene: TRBJ2-7
d_gene: NA
v_gene: TRBV7-2

CDR3nt: TGCGCCAGCAGTGAAGGGACGTCCCTTCACCAGTACTTC
CDR3aa: CASSEGTSLHQYF
abundance: NA
j_gene: TRBJ2-7
d_gene: NA
v_gene: TRBV10-1

CDR3nt: TGTGCCAGCTGGAGGGACAGCTCCAGTTATGGCTACACCTTC
CDR3aa: CASWRDSSSYGYTF
abundance: NA
j_gene: TRBJ1-2
d_gene: TRBD1
v_gene: TRBV7-2

CDR3nt: TGTGCCAGTAATCAGGGGGCGAATTTTGGCGAAAAACTGTTTTTT
CDR3aa: CASNQGANFGEKLFF
abundance: NA
j_gene: TRBJ1-4
d_gene: TRBD1
v_gene: TRBV19

CDR3nt: TGTGCCAGCAGCCAAAGGTTCGGCTCCTACGAGCAGTACTTC
CDR3aa: CASSQRFGSYEQYF
abundance: NA
j_gene: TRBJ2-7
d_gene: NA
v_gene: TRBV3-1

CDR3nt: TGTGCCTGGAGCGGGACAGGGGTTAGGGAGACCCAGTACTTC
CDR3aa: CAWSGTGVRETQYF
abundance: NA
j_gene: TRBJ2-5
d_gene: TRBD1
v_gene: TRBV30

CDR3nt: TGTGCCAGTAGGGGGATAGCGGGCCGCTCCTACAATGAGCAGTTCTTC
CDR3aa: CASRGIAGRSYNEQFF
abundance: NA
j_gene: TRBJ2-1
d_gene: TRBD2
v_gene: TRBV19

CDR3nt: TGTGCCAGCAGTGATAGAACCTTAGGACAGGGGGCTGAGTATGGCTACACCTTC
CDR3aa: CASSDRTLGQGAEYGYTF
abundance: NA
j_gene: TRBJ1-2
d_gene: TRBD1
v_gene: TRBV2

CDR3nt: TGTGCCAGCAGCCAAGTGGCTGGGACAGGCAATCAGCCCCAGCATTTT
CDR3aa: CASSQVAGTGNQPQHF
abundance: NA
j_gene: TRBJ1-5
d_gene: TRBD1
v_gene: TRBV3-1

CDR3nt: TGTGCCAGCGGACGCAACGAACGAGAGACCCAGTACTTC
CDR3aa: CASGRNERETQYF
abundance: NA
j_gene: TRBJ2-5
d_gene: NA
v_gene: TRBV9

CDR3nt: TGTGCCAGCACCGCTCCTGGCCAATACTATGGCTACACCTTC
CDR3aa: CASTAPGQYYGYTF
abundance: NA
j_gene: TRBJ1-2
d_gene: NA
v_gene: TRBV6-5

CDR3nt: TGTGCCAGCAGCCCTAAAGCCGGGGAGCTGTTTTTT
CDR3aa: CASSPKAGELFF
abundance: NA
j_gene: TRBJ2-2
d_gene: NA
v_gene: TRBV7-2

CDR3nt: TGCGCCAGCAGCTTGTTGGGGCCCGGGGCTACTTACAATGAGCAGTTCTTC
CDR3aa: CASSLLGPGATYNEQFF
abundance: NA
j_gene: TRBJ2-1
d_gene: NA
v_gene: TRBV5-1

CDR3nt: TGTGCCAGCTCTCCTAATAGTGAAGGCTATGGCTACACCTTC
CDR3aa: CASSPNSEGYGYTF
abundance: NA
j_gene: TRBJ1-2
d_gene: NA
v_gene: TRBV18

CDR3nt: TGTGCCAGCAGTTTAGACGATGTTGGGGCGGGAGGCTACACCTTC
CDR3aa: CASSLDDVGAGGYTF
abundance: NA
j_gene: TRBJ1-2
d_gene: NA
v_gene: TRBV5-4

CDR3nt: TGTGCCAGTAGTATAGCCAGGCGGGGCACAGATACGCAGTATTTT
CDR3aa: CASSIARRGTDTQYF
abundance: NA
j_gene: TRBJ2-3
d_gene: NA
v_gene: TRBV19

CDR3nt: TGCAGCGCTCTAACTAGCGGGAGGGACAATGAGCAGTTCTTC
CDR3aa: CSALTSGRDNEQFF
abundance: NA
j_gene: TRBJ2-1
d_gene: TRBD2
v_gene: TRBV29-1

CDR3nt: TGCGCCAGCAGCTTATGGGGGGCCAGAGAGACCCAGTACTTC
CDR3aa: CASSLWGARETQYF
abundance: NA
j_gene: TRBJ2-5
d_gene: NA
v_gene: TRBV5-1

CDR3nt: TGCGCCAGCAGCCATTGGGGGGACAGAGTCTACGAGCAGTACTTC
CDR3aa: CASSHWGDRVYEQYF
abundance: NA
j_gene: TRBJ2-7
d_gene: NA
v_gene: TRBV4-3

CDR3nt: TGTGCTAGTGGGCCTGGACTAGCGGAAGAGACCCAGTACTTC
CDR3aa: CASGPGLAEETQYF
abundance: NA
j_gene: TRBJ2-5
d_gene: TRBD2
v_gene: TRBV12-5

CDR3nt: TGTGCCAGCAGCGGGGGAGCGGGAGTAGAGACCCAGTACTTC
CDR3aa: CASSGGAGVETQYF
abundance: NA
j_gene: TRBJ2-5
d_gene: TRBD2
v_gene: TRBV9

CDR3nt: TGCGCCAGCAGCCAAGTGTTAAGTGCAGGGGTATACGAGCAGTACTTC
CDR3aa: CASSQVLSAGVYEQYF
abundance: few
j_gene: TRBJ2-7
d_gene: NA
v_gene: TRBV4-1

CDR3nt: TGTGCCAGCAGCAGAATGGGTGGCTACACCTTC
CDR3aa: CASSRMGGYTF
abundance: NA
j_gene: TRBJ1-2
d_gene: NA
v_gene: TRBV9

CDR3nt: TGTGCCAGCAGCTCTACTTTCATGGGCGATACGCAGTATTTT
CDR3aa: CASSSTFMGDTQYF
abundance: NA
j_gene: TRBJ2-3
d_gene: NA
v_gene: TRBV7-2

CDR3nt: TGTGCCAGCTCACCGCAATATGGAAGCGGGAGTGAGGATGAGCAGTTCTTC
CDR3aa: CASSPQYGSGSEDEQFF
abundance: NA
j_gene: TRBJ2-1
d_gene: TRBD2
v_gene: TRBV18

CDR3nt: TGTGCCAGCAGCAACGGACTAGCGGGAGCCTACGAGCAGTACTTC
CDR3aa: CASSNGLAGAYEQYF
abundance: NA
j_gene: TRBJ2-7
d_gene: TRBD2
v_gene: TRBV7-9

CDR3nt: TGTGCCAGTCGTTTATTCCCTGGGGACACTGAAGCTTTCTTT
CDR3aa: CASRLFPGDTEAFF
abundance: NA
j_gene: TRBJ1-1
d_gene: NA
v_gene: TRBV12-3/TRBV12-4

CDR3nt: TGTGCCAGCAGCCAATTGACTGCTAACTATGGCTACACCTTC
CDR3aa: CASSQLTANYGYTF
abundance: NA
j_gene: TRBJ1-2
d_gene: NA
v_gene: TRBV3-1

CDR3nt: TGTGCCAGTAGGGACGGAGTCTCTGGGGCCAACGTCCTGACTTTC
CDR3aa: CASRDGVSGANVLTF
abundance: NA
j_gene: TRBJ2-6
d_gene: NA
v_gene: TRBV19

CDR3nt: TGTGCCAGCAGTTTAGGGGGGACTTACACTGAAGCTTTCTTT
CDR3aa: CASSLGGTYTEAFF
abundance: NA
j_gene: TRBJ1-1
d_gene: NA
v_gene: TRBV12-3/TRBV12-4

CDR3nt: TGTGCCAGCAGTTTAGAGGGGAGTTTTCAGGCCCAGCATTTT
CDR3aa: CASSLEGSFQAQHF
abundance: NA
j_gene: TRBJ1-5
d_gene: NA
v_gene: TRBV12-3/TRBV12-4

CDR3nt: TGCGCCAGCAGCTTGGACGGCGGTAGCAATCAGCCCCAGCATTTT
CDR3aa: CASSLDGGSNQPQHF
abundance: NA
j_gene: TRBJ1-5
d_gene: NA
v_gene: TRBV5-1

CDR3nt: TGTGCCAACCCCGGACAGGGCGGGCAGCCCCAGCATTTT
CDR3aa: CANPGQGGQPQHF
abundance: NA
j_gene: TRBJ1-5
d_gene: TRBD1
v_gene: TRBV7-2

CDR3nt: TGTGCCAGCAGCCCCGTCCAGGGATTGGGCTATGGCTACACCTTC
CDR3aa: CASSPVQGLGYGYTF
abundance: NA
j_gene: TRBJ1-2
d_gene: NA
v_gene: TRBV11-2

CDR3nt: TGCGCCAGCGGCCTTCCCGGGGGTTCGGATACGCAGTATTTT
CDR3aa: CASGLPGGSDTQYF
abundance: NA
j_gene: TRBJ2-3
d_gene: NA
v_gene: TRBV5-1

CDR3nt: TGTGCCAGCAGCTCAGGACTAGCCGGCTCCTACGAGCAGTACTTC
CDR3aa: CASSSGLAGSYEQYF
abundance: NA
j_gene: TRBJ2-7
d_gene: TRBD2
v_gene: TRBV11-2

CDR3nt: TGCGCCAGCAGCTTGTCGGGGGAATCTACTATAGGCTACACCTTC
CDR3aa: CASSLSGESTIGYTF
abundance: NA
j_gene: TRBJ1-2
d_gene: NA
v_gene: TRBV5-1

CDR3nt: TGTGCCAGCAGTTACGAGTTGGCGGCAGCTGGGGCCAACGTCCTGACTTTC
CDR3aa: CASSYELAAAGANVLTF
abundance: NA
j_gene: TRBJ2-6
d_gene: NA
v_gene: TRBV6-2/TRBV6-3

CDR3nt: TGTGCCTGGAGAAAGACAGGGTTGCATGGCTACACCTTC
CDR3aa: CAWRKTGLHGYTF
abundance: NA
j_gene: TRBJ1-2
d_gene: TRBD1
v_gene: TRBV30

CDR3nt: TGTGCCAGCAGCTTAGACAGGACCTACGAGCAGTACTTC
CDR3aa: CASSLDRTYEQYF
abundance: few
j_gene: TRBJ2-7
d_gene: NA
v_gene: TRBV5-6

CDR3nt: TGCAGTGCTCCCCGGGGTAGCGGGTACAATGAGCAGTTCTTC
CDR3aa: CSAPRGSGYNEQFF
abundance: NA
j_gene: TRBJ2-1
d_gene: TRBD2
v_gene: TRBV20-1

CDR3nt: TGCGCCAGCAGCTTGCCAGGGTTCCTGTCCAAAAACATTCAGTACTTC
CDR3aa: CASSLPGFLSKNIQYF
abundance: NA
j_gene: TRBJ2-4
d_gene: NA
v_gene: TRBV5-1

CDR3nt: TGCAGTGCTGCCGGGACCCGAAGCTCCTACGAGCAGTACTTC
CDR3aa: CSAAGTRSSYEQYF
abundance: NA
j_gene: TRBJ2-7
d_gene: NA
v_gene: TRBV20-1

CDR3nt: TGTGCCTGGTACAGTTACATGAACACTGAAGCTTTCTTT
CDR3aa: CAWYSYMNTEAFF
abundance: NA
j_gene: TRBJ1-1
d_gene: NA
v_gene: TRBV30

CDR3nt: TGCAGCGTTGTCTCCAGGATAACCTACGAGCAGTACTTC
CDR3aa: CSVVSRITYEQYF
abundance: NA
j_gene: TRBJ2-7
d_gene: NA
v_gene: TRBV29-1

CDR3nt: TGTGCCAGTCTCCCTAATGGACCGATAGTCACTGAAGCTTTCTTT
CDR3aa: CASLPNGPIVTEAFF
abundance: NA
j_gene: TRBJ1-1
d_gene: NA
v_gene: TRBV19